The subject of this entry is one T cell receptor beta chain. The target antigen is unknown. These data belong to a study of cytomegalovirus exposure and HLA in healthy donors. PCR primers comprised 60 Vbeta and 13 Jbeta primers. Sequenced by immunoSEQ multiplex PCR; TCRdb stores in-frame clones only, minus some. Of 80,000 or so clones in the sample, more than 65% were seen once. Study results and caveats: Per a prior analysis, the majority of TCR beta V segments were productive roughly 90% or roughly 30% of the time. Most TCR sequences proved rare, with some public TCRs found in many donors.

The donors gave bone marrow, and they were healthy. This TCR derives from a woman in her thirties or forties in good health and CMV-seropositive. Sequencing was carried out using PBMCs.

In DNA form, the CDR3 reads TGCGCCAGCAGCCAAGGGCTAGCGGGGGGGAAAGCCAAAAACATTCAGTACTTC. It is translated as CASSQGLAGGKAKNIQYF. The chain recombines TRBV4-1 with TRBJ2-4; 12 bases are shared with TRBD2. After removal of 1 base from V and 0 bases from J, the junction contained 4 bases not matched to a gene. This CDR3 spans 18 amino acids. CDR1 and CDR2 from the germline V gene are MGHRA and YSYEKL.